This T cell receptor beta chain was identified during a study of T-cell memory formation after mild COVID-19. As for the study in general: Each donor largely had its own TCR clusters.

Study results and limitations: While clones contracting from day 15 to 85 were balanced between CD4 and CD8, later expanders leaned CD4+. Cross-reactive memory apparently joined, as some responding clones appeared in pre-infection memory.

Ten or more counts support this clonotype. Its target is not known. Looked up from germline, CDR1 is ENHRY and CDR2 is SYGVKD. This CDR3 is 14 amino acids long. Trimming cost V 3 bases and J 3 bases, with 11 bases left between them. TCRdb reprocessed the 5' RACE reads via MiXCR and lists one record per CDR3 protein. The sample lists approximately 170,000 distinct CDR3 sequences; under 15% were seen once. The sequenced sample consisted of PBMCs or a T cell subset sorted from them (not recorded which). The chain combines TRBV10-3 with TRBJ2-5; a possible D gene is TRBD2 (6 bases). The clonotype was recovered from a man aged 18 to 29 who had mild COVID-19 (a few samples of this study predate the infection). Cell type and time point are not known. CDR3 loop: CAISDAGREETQYF. CDR3 nucleotide sequence: TGTGCCATCAGTGATGCCGGGAGAGAAGAGACCCAGTACTTC.